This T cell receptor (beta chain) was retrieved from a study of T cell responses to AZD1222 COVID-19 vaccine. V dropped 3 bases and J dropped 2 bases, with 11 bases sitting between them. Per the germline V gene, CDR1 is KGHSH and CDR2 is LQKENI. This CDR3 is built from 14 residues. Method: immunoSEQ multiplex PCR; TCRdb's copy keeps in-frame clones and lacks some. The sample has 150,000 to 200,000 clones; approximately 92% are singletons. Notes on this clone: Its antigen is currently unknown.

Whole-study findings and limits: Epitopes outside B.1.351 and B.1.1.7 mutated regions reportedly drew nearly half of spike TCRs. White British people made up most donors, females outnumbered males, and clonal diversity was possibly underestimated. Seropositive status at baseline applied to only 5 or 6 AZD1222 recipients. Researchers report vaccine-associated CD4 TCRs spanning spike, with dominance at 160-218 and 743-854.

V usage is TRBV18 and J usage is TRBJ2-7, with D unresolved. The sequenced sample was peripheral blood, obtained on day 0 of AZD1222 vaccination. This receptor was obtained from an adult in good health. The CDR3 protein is CASSPRQVPYEQYF. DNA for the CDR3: TGTGCCAGCTCACCTCGGCAGGTCCCCTACGAGCAGTACTTC.